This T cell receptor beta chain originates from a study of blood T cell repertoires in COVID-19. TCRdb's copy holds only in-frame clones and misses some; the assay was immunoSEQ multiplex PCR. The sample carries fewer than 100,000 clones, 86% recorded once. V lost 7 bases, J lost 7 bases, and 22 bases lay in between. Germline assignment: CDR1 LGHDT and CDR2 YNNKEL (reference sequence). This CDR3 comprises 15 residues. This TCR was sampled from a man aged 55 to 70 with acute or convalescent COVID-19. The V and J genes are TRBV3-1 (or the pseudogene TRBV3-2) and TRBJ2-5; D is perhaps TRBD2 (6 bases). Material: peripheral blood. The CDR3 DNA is TGTGCCAGCACCCCGGGACTCCAAGGAGTAGGGACCCAGTACTTC. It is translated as CASTPGLQGVGTQYF.